This T cell receptor beta chain came from a study of CD8 T cells in Susac syndrome. RNA totalling roughly 0.45 to 1 ug underwent reverse transcription with random hexamers. A multiplex approach, immunoSEQ multiplex PCR, amplified TCR beta CDR3 across 54 Vbeta and 13 Jbeta. TCRdb independently ran MiXCR on the immunoSEQ multiplex PCR reads; one entry per CDR3 protein. The sample lists 90,000 to 150,000 distinct CDR3 sequences, approximately 93% occurring once. The multiple sclerosis controls, all treatment-naive patients, had relapsing-remitting disease that was stable or active. Germline CDR1 reads LGHNA; CDR2 reads YNFKEQ. V lost 0 bases and J lost 0; bases outside the gene matches: 10. The CDR3 totals 19 residues.

The chain combines TRBV4-2 with TRBJ2-5, with 10 bases lining up with TRBD2. The TCR sequence derives from a human donor with multiple sclerosis. Sequences were obtained from CD4+ T cells from PBMCs. The CDR3 DNA is TGTGCCAGCAGCCAAGATCTAGTAGCGGGGGGAATCAACCAAGAGACCCAGTACTTC. This translates into CASSQDLVAGGINQETQYF.